The next 27 T cell receptor beta chains were all read from a single sample in a study of cytomegalovirus exposure and HLA in healthy donors. Researchers ran the PCR with 60 Vbeta and 13 Jbeta primers. Profiled with immunoSEQ multiplex PCR; TCRdb holds only in-frame clones, not every one. The data hold fewer than 250,000 clones, with roughly 80% observed a single time. Source material: PBMCs. The origin of the receptors is a woman aged 18-29 years in good health and CMV-seronegative.

The V call is TRBV5-1, the J call TRBJ2-3, with TRBD2 identical over 7 bases. CDR1 is SGHRS, CDR2 YFSETQ, per germline. This CDR3 is built from 15 residues. With V trimmed by 1 base and J by 4 bases, 6 bases remained unmatched. The CDR3 sequence: CASSLQAGVADTQYF. CDR3 coding DNA: TGCGCCAGCAGCTTGCAGGCGGGAGTTGCAGATACGCAGTATTTT.

The rearrangement uses TRBV7-2 and TRBJ1-2, with 8 bases aligning to TRBD1. Germline V CDR1 and CDR2: SGHTA, FQGNSA. V gave up 5 bases and J gave up 5 bases; unmatched junction bases: 4. This CDR3 region has 13 residues. In DNA form, the CDR3 reads TGTGCCAGCAGCCCGGACAGGGAATATGGCTACACCTTC. Protein product: CASSPDREYGYTF.

The CDR3 DNA is TGTGCCAGTAGATACCGAGCGGGAGCAGAGACCCAGTACTTC. Translated, it gives CASRYRAGAETQYF. The gene calls are TRBV19 and TRBJ2-5; 8 bases are a match to TRBD2. Germline trimming cut 6 bases from V and 4 bases from J; bases unmatched to any gene: 7. CDR1 is LNHDA, CDR2 SQIVND, per germline (reference sequence). There are 14 residues in the CDR3.

This chain links TRBV2 with TRBJ1-4, with D possibly matching TRBD1 (6 bases). V was cut by 1 base and J by 4 bases, with 7 bases left in between. The CDR3 extends over 14 amino acids. CDR1 SNHLY and CDR2 FYNNEI come from the germline V gene. CDR3 residues: CASSEDRDNEKLFF. CDR3 DNA: TGTGCCAGCAGTGAAGACAGGGATAATGAAAAACTGTTTTTT.

The gene calls are TRBV7-3 and TRBJ2-2; TRBD2 matches 8 bases. Germline loops: CDR1 SGHTA, CDR2 FQGTGA. With V trimmed by 3 bases and J by 4 bases, 10 bases remained unmatched. The length of the CDR3 is 17 residues. The CDR3 is CASSLDGRAGGTGELFF. The DNA for the CDR3 is TGTGCCAGCAGCTTGGACGGGAGGGCCGGGGGCACCGGGGAGCTGTTTTTT. Supplemented by reference TRBV7-3 and TRBJ2-2, the full variable domain reads GAGVSQTPSNKVTEKGKYVELRCDPISGHTALYWYRQSLGQGPEFLIYFQGTGAADDSGLPNDRFFAVRPEGSVSTLKIQRTERGDSAVYLCASSLDGRAGGTGELFFGEGSRLTVL.

The chain employs TRBV27 and TRBJ1-3; no clear D. The V gene's germline CDR1 is MNHEY and CDR2 SMNVEV (reference sequence). The V end was cut by 4 bases, the J end by 2 bases, with 3 bases between. The CDR3 extends over 12 amino acids. The CDR3 sequence is CASSSTGNTIYF. CDR3 nucleotide sequence: TGTGCCAGCAGTTCTACTGGAAACACCATATATTTT.

The rearrangement links TRBV30 to TRBJ2-3; D possibly corresponds to TRBD1 (5 bases). Trimming removed 7 bases from V and 0 bases from J, with 14 bases in between. CDR1 and CDR2 from the germline V gene are GTSNPN and SVGIG (reference sequence). The CDR3 extends over 14 amino acids. The CDR3, as DNA: TGTGCCTCGGAACTCGGACAAAGCACAGATACGCAGTATTTT. This sequence encodes CASELGQSTDTQYF.

The V gene is TRBV7-2, the J gene TRBJ2-7; D might be TRBD1 (6 bases). Germline V gene data show CDR1 as SGHTA and CDR2 as FQGNSA. The ends were cut back, 5 bases at V and 13 bases at J, with 15 bases in the middle. The length of the CDR3 is 11 residues. DNA for the CDR3: TGTGCCAGCAGCAACCACAGGGTCCCTTACTTC. Its translation is CASSNHRVPYF.

This clone was detected once. The rearrangement joins TRBV18 to TRBJ1-3, with D unresolved. The germline V gene encodes CDR1 KGHSH and CDR2 LQKENI. The CDR3 has 14 residues. Trimming pared 4 bases from V and 0 bases from J, leaving 7 bases between. CDR3 sequence reads: CASSRDNSGNTIYF. Here the CDR3 DNA reads TGTGCCAGCTCACGCGACAACTCTGGAAACACCATATATTTT.

This clone occurred a few times. The genes are TRBV29-1 and TRBJ2-7; TRBD1 matches at 7 bases. The CDR3 covers 12 residues. CDR1 and CDR2 (germline): SQVTM, ANQGSEA. V shed 1 base, J shed 7 bases, and the junction held 4 bases outside the gene matches. The CDR3, as DNA: TGCAGCGTTGAAGGACAGGGTGGGGAGCAGTACTTC. It encodes CSVEGQGGEQYF.

The count of this clone is one. The chain combines TRBV2 with TRBJ2-2, with D possibly being TRBD1 (5 bases). V was trimmed by 4 bases and J by 2 bases, leaving 8 bases between them. This CDR3 has 14 residues. The germline gives CDR1 SNHLY, CDR2 FYNNEI. This CDR3 reads CASSVRGNTGELFF. The CDR3 region has the DNA TGTGCCAGCAGTGTTAGGGGTAACACCGGGGAGCTGTTTTTT.

With regard to this clone: Other DNA sequences in this specimen translate into the identical CDR3. The chain uses TRBV19 and TRBJ1-1; a possible D gene is TRBD1 (5 bases). Looked up from germline, CDR1 is LNHDA and CDR2 is SQIVND (reference sequence). The CDR3 length is 14 residues. Trimming cost V 1 base and J 0 bases, with 6 bases left between them. For the CDR3, the DNA is TGTGCCAGTAGTATAGGACAGATGAACACTGAAGCTTTCTTT. Protein sequence: CASSIGQMNTEAFF.

The chain links TRBV6-1 to TRBJ2-7, with 10 bases aligning to TRBD1. CDR1 and CDR2 from the germline V gene are MNHNS and SASEGT. The V gene end was trimmed by 0 bases and the J gene end by 12 bases; junction bases not matched to a gene: 5. This CDR3 region has 13 residues. The CDR3 is CASSEAPRDRGYF. The CDR3 DNA reads as TGTGCCAGCAGTGAAGCGCCCCGGGACAGGGGGTACTTC.

The gene calls are TRBV7-2 and TRBJ2-3; TRBD2 matches 8 bases. J was trimmed by 0 bases and V by 1 base; bases with no gene match: 3. This CDR3 comprises 16 residues. Germline V gives CDR1 SGHTA, CDR2 FQGNSA. DNA of the CDR3: TGTGCCAGCAGCTTAGGGACTAGCAGAAGCACAGATACGCAGTATTTT. Translation gives CASSLGTSRSTDTQYF.

Only one count was recorded for this clone. The V and J genes are TRBV30 and TRBJ1-6, with 10 bases identical to TRBD1. Germline V lookup: CDR1 GTSNPN, CDR2 SVGIG (reference sequence). The CDR3 length is 14 residues. V lost 3 bases to trimming and J lost 9 bases; unmatched junction nucleotides: 5. The CDR3 sequence: CAWRTGGSASPLHF. CDR3 DNA sequence: TGTGCCTGGAGGACAGGGGGCTCCGCTTCACCCCTCCACTTT.

V is TRBV5-6 and J is TRBJ2-5; 13 bases map to TRBD2. Trimming at V came to 1 base and at J to 5 bases, leaving 5 bases not matched to a gene. Germline loops: CDR1 SGHDT, CDR2 YYEEEE. The CDR3 is 16 residues long. CDR3 region: CASSLTSGRAWETQYF. As DNA, the CDR3 is TGTGCCAGCAGCTTGACTAGCGGGAGGGCGTGGGAGACCCAGTACTTC.

This clone was observed a handful of times. V gene TRBV5-1 combines with J gene TRBJ1-4, with D hard to call. V was pared by 4 bases and J by 1 base, with 8 bases between. From germline, CDR1 is SGHRS and CDR2 YFSETQ. CDR3 length: 14 residues. The CDR3 DNA reads TGCGCCAGCAGCCCCCGGAGAACTAATGAAAAACTGTTTTTT. Translating it yields CASSPRRTNEKLFF.

The chain carries TRBV25-1 and TRBJ1-5; no reliable D call. CDR3 length: 14 amino acids. Per germline, CDR1 MGHDK and CDR2 SYGVNS. Trimming shortened V by 2 bases and J by 9 bases, and 14 bases separated the two germline ends. The CDR3: CASSESGRSGPQHF. CDR3 in DNA: TGTGCCAGCAGTGAAAGCGGCAGGTCTGGGCCCCAGCATTTT.

V and J are TRBV9 and TRBJ1-6, with 9 positions matching TRBD1. The germline gives CDR1 SGDLS, CDR2 YYNGEE. This CDR3 has 15 amino acids. V trimming: 4 bases; J trimming: 7 bases; junction bases outside the gene matches: 6. The CDR3 loop is CASSPGTGRNSPLHF. In DNA form, the CDR3 reads TGTGCCAGCAGCCCTGGGACAGGGAGAAATTCACCCCTCCACTTT. Combining the CDR3 with reference TRBV9 and TRBJ1-6 gives the whole variable domain DSGVTQTPKHLITATGQRVTLRCSPRSGDLSVYWYQQSLDQGLQFLIQYYNGEERAKGNILERFSAQQFPDLHSELNLSSLELGDSALYFCASSPGTGRNSPLHFGNGTRLTVT.

The chain recombines TRBV7-3 with TRBJ1-1; 7 bases are a match to TRBD1. J was trimmed by 2 bases and V by 5 bases; bases with no gene match: 5. The V gene's germline CDR1 is SGHTA and CDR2 FQGTGA. The CDR3 length is 14 residues. The CDR3 protein is CASSPEGANTEAFF. The DNA of the CDR3 is TGTGCCAGCAGCCCTGAGGGGGCTAACACTGAAGCTTTCTTT.

V gene TRBV5-6 combines with J gene TRBJ2-7; 8 nucleotides align to TRBD1. The CDR3 runs to 15 residues. Germline CDR1 reads SGHDT; CDR2 reads YYEEEE. After removal of 2 bases from V and 0 bases from J, the junction contained 4 bases not matched to a gene. CDR3 nucleotides: TGTGCCAGCAGCTTCCGGGACAGGAGCTCCTACGAGCAGTACTTC. As protein: CASSFRDRSSYEQYF.

Here the CDR3 DNA reads TGCGCCAGCAGTGACGGAGCTTTCTTT. Its protein product is CASSDGAFF. The chain recombines TRBV10-1 with TRBJ1-1; no clear D. The CDR3 has 9 amino acids. V gave up 3 bases and J gave up 10 bases, with 3 bases separating them. Per germline, CDR1 WNHNN and CDR2 SYGVQD (reference sequence).

The J gene is TRBJ2-7, the V gene TRBV9; no definite D call. The CDR3 has 13 amino acids. Trimming removed 0 bases from V and 2 bases from J, with 6 bases in between. Germline V gene sequence: CDR1 SGDLS, CDR2 YYNGEE. The CDR3 is CASSVEATYEQYF. As DNA, the CDR3 is TGTGCCAGCAGCGTAGAAGCTACCTACGAGCAGTACTTC.

The chain uses TRBV27 and TRBJ1-5; no clear D. Trimming took 6 bases from V and 2 from J, leaving 11 bases between them. CDR1 is MNHEY and CDR2 is SMNVEV in the germline V gene (reference sequence). CDR3 length equals 14 residues. The CDR3: CASSPGSGNQPQHF. CDR3 in DNA: TGTGCCAGCAGCCCCGGGTCGGGCAATCAGCCCCAGCATTTT.

V and J are TRBV28 and TRBJ2-2, with D unresolved. CDR1 MDHEN and CDR2 SYDVKM come from the germline V gene. V was clipped by 7 bases and J by 5 bases, with 14 bases between them. The CDR3 is made up of 14 amino acids. CDR3 region: CASNEALVTGELFF. DNA of the CDR3: TGTGCCAGCAACGAGGCCCTGGTTACCGGGGAGCTGTTTTTT.

The chain employs TRBV6-1 and TRBJ2-3; 10 positions agree with TRBD1. Germline CDR1 and CDR2: MNHNS and SASEGT. J was trimmed by 4 bases and V by 5 bases; bases with no gene match: 6. The CDR3 covers 15 residues. This CDR3 is CASSRTGGYADTQYF. CDR3 bases: TGTGCCAGCAGTCGGACAGGGGGTTATGCAGATACGCAGTATTTT.

This rearrangement joins TRBV5-1 to TRBJ2-3; D gene unclear. Per germline, CDR1 SGHRS and CDR2 YFSETQ. The CDR3 covers 12 residues. V was trimmed by 4 bases and J by 2 bases, leaving 5 bases between them. Here the CDR3 reads CASSPNTDTQYF. The CDR3 nucleotides are TGCGCCAGCAGCCCAAACACAGATACGCAGTATTTT.